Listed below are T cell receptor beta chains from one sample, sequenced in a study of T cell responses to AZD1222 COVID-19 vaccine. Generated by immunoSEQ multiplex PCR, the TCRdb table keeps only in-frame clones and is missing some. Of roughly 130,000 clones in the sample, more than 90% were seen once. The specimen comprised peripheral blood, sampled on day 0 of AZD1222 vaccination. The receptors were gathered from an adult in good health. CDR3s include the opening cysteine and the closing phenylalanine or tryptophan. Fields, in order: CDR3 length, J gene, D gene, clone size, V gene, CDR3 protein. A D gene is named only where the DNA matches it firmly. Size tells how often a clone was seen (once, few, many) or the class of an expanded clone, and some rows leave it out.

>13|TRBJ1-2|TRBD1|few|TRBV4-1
CASSQGQGAGYTF
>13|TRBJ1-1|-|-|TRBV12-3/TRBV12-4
CASSLPGDTEAFF
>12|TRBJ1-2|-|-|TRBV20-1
CSASRVNYGYTF
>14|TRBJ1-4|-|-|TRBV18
CASVQGQSNEKLFF
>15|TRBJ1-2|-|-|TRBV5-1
CASSLEKPTDYGYTF
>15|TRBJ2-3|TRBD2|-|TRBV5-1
CASSFGRGDTDTQYF
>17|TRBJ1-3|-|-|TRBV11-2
CASSLTLDGLSGNTIYF
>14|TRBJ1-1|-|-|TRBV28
CASSLGGESTEAFF
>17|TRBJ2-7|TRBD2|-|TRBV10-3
CAISESGLAGAAYEQYF
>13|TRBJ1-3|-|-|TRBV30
CACRTDSGNTIYF
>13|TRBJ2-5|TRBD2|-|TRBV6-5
CAVEPSGSQTQYF
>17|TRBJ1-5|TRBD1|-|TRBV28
CASEGQGELYSNQPQHF
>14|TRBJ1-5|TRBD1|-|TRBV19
CATRGASSNQPQHF
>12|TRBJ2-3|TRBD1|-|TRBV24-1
CATGGQSDTQYF
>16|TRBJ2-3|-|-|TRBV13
CASSLAFVAEADTQYF
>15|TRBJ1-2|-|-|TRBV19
CASSPRIQQNYGYTF
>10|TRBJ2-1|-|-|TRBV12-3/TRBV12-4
CASRNNEQFF
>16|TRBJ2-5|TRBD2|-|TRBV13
CASSHRTSGSWETQYF
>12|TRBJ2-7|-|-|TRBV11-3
CASSQNWGEQYF
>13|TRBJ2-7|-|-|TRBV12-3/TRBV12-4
CASRYGGGNEQYF
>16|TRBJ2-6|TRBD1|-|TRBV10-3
CAIRGQGNSGANVLTF
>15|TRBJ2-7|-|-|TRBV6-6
CASSSDSPRSYEQYF
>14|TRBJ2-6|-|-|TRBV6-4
CASSVASGANVLTF
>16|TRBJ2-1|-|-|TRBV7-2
CASSLAFGSTYNEQFF
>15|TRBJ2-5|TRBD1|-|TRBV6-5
CASTSAGTGIETQYF
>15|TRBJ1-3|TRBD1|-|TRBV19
CASSGQGDSGNTIYF
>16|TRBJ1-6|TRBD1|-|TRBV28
CASNRPGQGISSPLHF
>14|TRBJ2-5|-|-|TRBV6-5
CASSPNRDRETQYF
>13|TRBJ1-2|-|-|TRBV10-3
CAISDVRDYGYTF
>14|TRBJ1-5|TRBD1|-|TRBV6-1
CASSKATGVQPQHF
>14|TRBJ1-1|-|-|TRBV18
CASSPFAGLTEAFF
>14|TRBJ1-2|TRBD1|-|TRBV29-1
CSVEARDRIYGYTF
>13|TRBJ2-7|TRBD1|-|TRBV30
CAWSEGQFFGQYF
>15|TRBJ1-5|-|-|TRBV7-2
CASSRQGVGNQPQHF
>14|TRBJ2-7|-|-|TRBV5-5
CASSPSAGWDEQYF
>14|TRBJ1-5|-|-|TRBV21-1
CASSIRDSNQPQHF
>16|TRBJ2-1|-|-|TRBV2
CASRAPGHSSYNEQFF
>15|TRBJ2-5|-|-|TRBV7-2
CASSLVLQRQETQYF
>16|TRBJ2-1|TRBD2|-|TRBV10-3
CAISIGTSGRASEQFF
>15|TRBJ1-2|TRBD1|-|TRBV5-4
CASSNRTGGGYGYTF
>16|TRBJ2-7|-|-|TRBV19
CASSFGMPSSRNEQYF
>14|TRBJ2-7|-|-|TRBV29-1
CSVNVADKLYEQYF
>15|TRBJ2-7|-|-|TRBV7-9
CASSLVGVPRYEQYF
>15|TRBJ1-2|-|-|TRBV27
CASSQSGLTNYGYTF
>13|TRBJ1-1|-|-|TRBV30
CAWSVSEVREAFF
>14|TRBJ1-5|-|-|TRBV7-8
CASSLSGINQPQHF
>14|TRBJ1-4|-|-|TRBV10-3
CAITEGGSSEKLFF
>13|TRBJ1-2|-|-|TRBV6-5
CASSYYRTSGYTF
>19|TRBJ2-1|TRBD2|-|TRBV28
CASSLVWGWEGGSYNEQFF
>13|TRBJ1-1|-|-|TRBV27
CASTSRGDTEAFF
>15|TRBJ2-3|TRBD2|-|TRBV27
CASSSPGGRTDTQYF
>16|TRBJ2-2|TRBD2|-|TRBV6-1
CASSDRGLRDTGELFF
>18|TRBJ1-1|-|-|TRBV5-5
CASSWSLGDPLWNTEAFF
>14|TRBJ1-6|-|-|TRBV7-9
CASCLGHDNSPLHF